This T cell receptor (beta chain) appears in the sequencing data of a study of shared clonotypes between healthy human individuals. Study results and caveats: Only blood was sampled, and tissue TCR repertoires likely differ from blood ones. The study generally estimated greater richness for naive than memory subsets.

This clone has just one count. The target antigen is unknown. Researchers partitioned CD4+ cells into CD45RA+ naive and CD45RA-negative memory subsets. From germline, CDR1 is MDHEN and CDR2 SYDVKM. The CDR3 consists of 17 residues. J lost 4 bases, V lost 7 bases, and 14 bases had no gene match. Assay used: immunoSEQ multiplex PCR; TCRdb lists only in-frame clones, some missing. The top ten clones hold around 0.13% of a sample with more than 2 million clones, more than 90% of them seen once. The gene calls are TRBV28 and TRBJ2-1, with TRBD2 matching 9 bases. The source of this sequence is a man younger than 30 in good health. Sequenced material: naive CD4+ T cells sorted from blood. Subset noted: CD45RA+ positively selected. CDR3 DNA: TGTGCCAGCACCCAAGCGGGGCTAGCGGGGATGTACAATGAGCAGTTCTTC. Amino acid sequence: CASTQAGLAGMYNEQFF.